This T cell receptor (beta chain) was profiled in a study of T-cell memory formation after mild COVID-19. MiXCR, applied by TCRdb to the 5' RACE reads, yields one record per CDR3 protein. Of hundreds of thousands of distinct CDR3 sequences listed, about 20% are singletons. A few counts support this clonotype. The V and J ends lost 1 base and 13 bases respectively, with 14 bases between them. The germline gives CDR1 MNHEY, CDR2 SVGAGI. The CDR3 spans 13 residues. The sequenced material came from PBMCs or a T cell subset sorted from them (not recorded which). V is TRBV6-5 and J is TRBJ2-1; possibly TRBD1 or TRBD2 for D (6 bases each). The TCR was taken from an adult woman who had mild COVID-19 (a few samples of this study predate the infection). Cell type and time point are not known. The CDR3 here is CASSYWGAREQFF. CDR3 DNA sequence: TGTGCCAGCAGTTACTGGGGGGCGCGGGAACAGTTCTTC.